This TCR beta chain derives from a study of blood T cell repertoires in COVID-19. Study overall: Acute-phase and convalescent COVID-19 samples originated in the United States, Italy and Spain. The cDNA or gDNA used as material had been derived from T cells, B-cell-depleted T cells, or PBMCs.

Original methodology: Reference gene primer amplification gave nucleated cell count estimates. The method was immunoSEQ multiplex PCR; TCRdb's version includes in-frame clones alone and lacks a portion of them. Clonal size and the V and J genes are those of that table, whereas D and trimming came from the DNA. Of approximately 280,000 clones in the sample, 85% to 90% are singletons; the top ten hold about 4.6%. The ends were cut back, 1 base at V and 2 bases at J, with 5 bases in the middle. The CDR3 totals 13 residues. Germline V gene data show CDR1 as MDHEN and CDR2 as SYDVKM. Sequenced sample: peripheral blood. The chain has TRBV28 and TRBJ1-2; D remains ambiguous. The receptor was derived from a man aged 40-55 years with acute or convalescent COVID-19. CDR3: CASSLLANYGYTF. The CDR3 bases are TGTGCCAGCAGTTTATTAGCAAACTATGGCTACACCTTC.